These 3 T cell receptor beta chains were sequenced from one sample in a study of cytomegalovirus exposure and HLA in healthy donors. This table comes from immunoSEQ multiplex PCR, and its TCRdb copy is limited to in-frame clones, with some not included. The data hold roughly 280,000 clones, with 86% observed a single time. The sequenced material came from PBMCs. The receptors originated from a woman in her late teens or twenties in good health and CMV-seronegative.

CDR3: CASSRDRRINSDYGYTF. The CDR3, as DNA: TGTGCCAGCTCAAGAGACAGGAGAATTAATTCTGACTATGGCTACACCTTC. V gene TRBV18 combines with J gene TRBJ1-2; D might be TRBD1 (6 bases). CDR3 length equals 17 residues. Germline values: CDR1 KGHSH, CDR2 LQKENI. V was clipped by 5 bases and J by 3 bases, with 22 bases between them.

The chain employs TRBV7-9 and TRBJ2-7; 8 bases match TRBD2. Losses at the gene ends were 1 base for V and 5 bases for J; bases not matched to a gene: 4. From germline, CDR1 is SEHNR and CDR2 FQNEAQ (reference sequence). This CDR3 has 14 amino acids. CDR3: CASSLEGTRNEQYF. CDR3 bases: TGTGCCAGCAGCTTAGAGGGGACTAGGAACGAGCAGTACTTC.

The rearrangement joins TRBV11-3 to TRBJ2-7; possible D gene TRBD2, 5 bases. CDR1 and CDR2 from the germline V gene are SGHNT and YENEEA. The germline V and J ends were trimmed by 4 bases and 0 bases, with 13 bases remaining between them. The CDR3 runs 15 residues. The chain's CDR3 is CASSSGMGSSYEQYF. The CDR3 coding sequence is TGTGCCAGCAGCTCCGGGATGGGGAGCTCCTACGAGCAGTACTTC.